This TCR beta chain was sequenced for a study of blood T cell repertoires in COVID-19. Per the germline V gene, CDR1 is SNHLY and CDR2 is FYNNEI. V dropped 3 bases and J dropped 5; count of bases not matched to a gene: 4. CDR3 length equals 14 residues. Some clones are missing from TCRdb's copy, which holds only in-frame ones; the method was immunoSEQ multiplex PCR. The sample lists tens of thousands of clones, about 86% occurring once. The receptor comes from a woman aged 55-75 years with acute or convalescent COVID-19. The sequencing sample was made of peripheral blood. The rearrangement joins TRBV2 to TRBJ2-7, with 10 bases fitting TRBD1. CDR3 in amino acids: CASSEGTGANEQYF. The CDR3 DNA is TGTGCCAGCAGTGAGGGGACAGGGGCCAACGAGCAGTACTTC.